A selection of T cell receptor beta chains follows, all from one sample in a study of cytomegalovirus exposure and HLA in healthy donors. Generated by immunoSEQ multiplex PCR, the TCRdb table keeps only in-frame clones and is missing some. The data hold about 210,000 clones, with 82% observed a single time. Sequences were obtained from PBMCs. Receptors originate from a man aged 40-49 years in good health and CMV-seropositive. Each CDR3 is given with its conserved first and last residue. The order of the fields is J gene, V gene, D gene, clone size, CDR3 protein, CDR3 DNA. A D gene is named only where the DNA matches it firmly. Not all rows give a size; the values are once, few, many and, for expanded clones, a class.

J: TRBJ1-5; V: TRBV28; D: -; size: -; CDR3: CASSLYRQRSNQPQHF; DNA: TGTGCCAGCAGTTTATACCGACAGAGGAGCAATCAGCCCCAGCATTTT
J: TRBJ2-1; V: TRBV6-5; D: -; size: -; CDR3: CASSYSMPGQNEQFF; DNA: TGTGCCAGCAGTTACTCGATGCCAGGACAGAATGAGCAGTTCTTC
J: TRBJ2-4; V: TRBV12-5; D: -; size: -; CDR3: CASGFGAENIQYF; DNA: TGTGCTAGTGGTTTTGGGGCCGAAAACATTCAGTACTTC
J: TRBJ2-7; V: TRBV4-1; D: TRBD1; size: -; CDR3: CASSQDVGQGYDEQYF; DNA: TGCGCCAGCAGCCAAGATGTTGGACAGGGGTACGACGAGCAGTACTTC
J: TRBJ2-7; V: TRBV4-1; D: TRBD2; size: -; CDR3: CASSQVGLAGRKQYF; DNA: TGCGCCAGCAGCCAAGTTGGACTAGCGGGAAGGAAGCAGTACTTC
J: TRBJ2-3; V: TRBV29-1; D: -; size: -; CDR3: CSVLSGADTQYF; DNA: TGCAGCGTGCTCTCCGGGGCAGATACGCAGTATTTT
J: TRBJ1-2; V: TRBV11-3; D: TRBD1; size: -; CDR3: CASSLDRTGGSYGYTF; DNA: TGTGCCAGCAGCTTAGACAGGACAGGGGGCAGCTATGGCTACACCTTC
J: TRBJ1-4; V: TRBV5-1; D: -; size: -; CDR3: CASSLTTTGEKLFF; DNA: TGCGCCAGCAGCCTGACAACAACTGGTGAAAAACTGTTTTTT
J: TRBJ1-2; V: TRBV2; D: -; size: -; CDR3: CASNLRQIDYGYTF; DNA: TGTGCCAGCAACCTCAGACAGATCGACTATGGCTACACCTTC
J: TRBJ2-3; V: TRBV11-3; D: TRBD2; size: -; CDR3: CASIKRGLAGGDTQYF; DNA: TGTGCCAGCATCAAGAGGGGGCTAGCGGGAGGAGATACGCAGTATTTT
J: TRBJ2-3; V: TRBV10-3; D: TRBD2; size: -; CDR3: CAISETVASGIQYF; DNA: TGTGCCATCAGTGAGACAGTAGCTAGCGGGATTCAGTATTTT
J: TRBJ1-1; V: TRBV5-1; D: -; size: -; CDR3: CASRATPAGTEAFF; DNA: TGCGCCAGCAGGGCGACACCAGCCGGCACTGAAGCTTTCTTT
J: TRBJ2-7; V: TRBV18; D: -; size: -; CDR3: CASTSGQAYEQYF; DNA: TGTGCCAGCACATCCGGACAAGCCTACGAGCAGTACTTC
J: TRBJ2-7; V: TRBV9; D: TRBD1; size: -; CDR3: CASSQSRDRSSYEQYF; DNA: TGTGCCAGCAGCCAAAGTAGGGACAGGAGCTCCTACGAGCAGTACTTC
J: TRBJ1-1; V: TRBV29-1; D: TRBD1; size: -; CDR3: CSVETEQGLNTEAFF; DNA: TGCAGCGTTGAGACTGAACAGGGGTTGAACACTGAAGCTTTCTTT
J: TRBJ2-5; V: TRBV11-3; D: TRBD2; size: -; CDR3: CASSYQLAGGEETQYF; DNA: TGTGCCAGCAGCTATCAACTAGCGGGAGGGGAGGAGACCCAGTACTTC
J: TRBJ2-7; V: TRBV2; D: TRBD1; size: -; CDR3: CASSEGDRESYEQYF; DNA: TGTGCCAGCAGTGAGGGGGACAGAGAGTCCTACGAGCAGTACTTC
J: TRBJ1-1; V: TRBV19; D: -; size: -; CDR3: CASSTKARGSTEAFF; DNA: TGTGCCAGTAGTACGAAGGCCAGGGGAAGTACTGAAGCTTTCTTT
J: TRBJ2-1; V: TRBV7-3; D: TRBD2; size: -; CDR3: CASSLIREGQNEQFF; DNA: TGTGCCAGCAGCTTAATTCGGGAGGGCCAAAATGAGCAGTTCTTC
J: TRBJ2-7; V: TRBV15; D: -; size: -; CDR3: CATSRDVGEYEQYF; DNA: TGTGCCACCAGCAGAGATGTGGGCGAATACGAGCAGTACTTC
J: TRBJ1-6; V: TRBV2; D: -; size: -; CDR3: CASSDSLYNSPLHF; DNA: TGTGCCAGCAGTGACAGTCTCTATAATTCACCCCTCCACTTT
J: TRBJ1-5; V: TRBV19; D: -; size: -; CDR3: CASSIEHLQPQHF; DNA: TGTGCCAGTAGTATAGAACATTTGCAGCCCCAGCATTTT
J: TRBJ2-1; V: TRBV7-6; D: TRBD2; size: -; CDR3: CASSLEGVSGRASYNEQFF; DNA: TGTGCCAGCAGCTTAGAAGGTGTTAGCGGGAGGGCCTCCTACAATGAGCAGTTCTTC
J: TRBJ1-5; V: TRBV29-1; D: -; size: -; CDR3: CSAIEGSGNQPQHF; DNA: TGCAGCGCAATCGAGGGTTCGGGCAATCAGCCCCAGCATTTT
J: TRBJ1-1; V: TRBV7-2; D: -; size: -; CDR3: CASSPNLNTEAFF; DNA: TGTGCCAGCAGCCCTAACTTGAACACTGAAGCTTTCTTT
J: TRBJ2-3; V: TRBV7-9; D: TRBD2; size: -; CDR3: CASSLNYGTSGRPTDTQYF; DNA: TGTGCCAGCAGCTTAAACTACGGGACTAGCGGGAGGCCCACAGATACGCAGTATTTT
J: TRBJ2-1; V: TRBV6-5; D: -; size: -; CDR3: CASGIRESYNEQFF; DNA: TGTGCCAGCGGGATACGGGAATCCTACAATGAGCAGTTCTTC
J: TRBJ2-7; V: TRBV5-1; D: TRBD2; size: -; CDR3: CASSSPGLATSYEQYF; DNA: TGCGCCAGCAGCTCTCCGGGACTAGCTACATCCTACGAGCAGTACTTC
J: TRBJ1-2; V: TRBV5-4; D: -; size: -; CDR3: CASSLDRGTNYGYTF; DNA: TGTGCCAGCAGCTTGGATAGGGGCACGAACTATGGCTACACCTTC
J: TRBJ2-1; V: TRBV5-1; D: -; size: few; CDR3: CASSFPPENEQFF; DNA: TGCGCCAGCAGCTTCCCCCCCGAGAATGAGCAGTTCTTC
J: TRBJ1-2; V: TRBV7-9; D: TRBD1; size: once; CDR3: CASSFGDSANYGYTF; DNA: TGTGCCAGCAGCTTCGGGGACAGCGCCAACTATGGCTACACCTTC
J: TRBJ2-5; V: TRBV14; D: -; size: -; CDR3: CASSQGVSSWAETQYF; DNA: TGTGCCAGCAGCCAAGGTGTCTCCAGCTGGGCGGAGACCCAGTACTTC
J: TRBJ1-4; V: TRBV11-3; D: TRBD1; size: -; CDR3: CASSFGGTVPNEKLFF; DNA: TGTGCCAGCAGCTTCGGCGGGACAGTACCAAATGAAAAACTGTTTTTT